The rows below give T cell receptor beta chains drawn from one sample of a study of CD8 T cells in Susac syndrome. TCRdb re-derived calls from the immunoSEQ multiplex PCR reads in MiXCR, one entry per CDR3 protein. Among about 200,000 distinct CDR3 sequences listed, roughly 96% were seen once. The sequenced material came from CD4+ T cells from PBMCs. The receptors stem from a human donor with multiple sclerosis. Both conserved end residues are part of each CDR3. A D gene is named only where the DNA matches it firmly. The listing skips clone size in some rows; elsewhere it reads once, few, many or a size class.

V gene: TRBV4-1
D gene: NA
CDR3 length: 17
J gene: TRBJ1-5
clone size: NA
CDR3 DNA: TGCGCCAGCAGCCAAGATCGAGGGAGGGGACGGAGTCAGCCCCAGCATTTT
CDR3 protein: CASSQDRGRGRSQPQHF

V gene: TRBV5-1
D gene: TRBD2
CDR3 length: 16
J gene: TRBJ2-7
clone size: NA
CDR3 DNA: TGCGCCAGCAGCTTGGATTTGGCGGGGGGACACTACGAGCAGTACTTC
CDR3 protein: CASSLDLAGGHYEQYF

V gene: TRBV20-1
D gene: NA
CDR3 length: 11
J gene: TRBJ2-3
clone size: NA
CDR3 DNA: TGCAGTGCTAGAGGAAGGACAGATCAGTATTTT
CDR3 protein: CSARGRTDQYF

V gene: TRBV20-1
D gene: NA
CDR3 length: 12
J gene: TRBJ1-2
clone size: NA
CDR3 DNA: TGCAGTGCTAGGATGGGCGTGGAAGGCTACACCTTC
CDR3 protein: CSARMGVEGYTF

V gene: TRBV5-1
D gene: NA
CDR3 length: 12
J gene: TRBJ2-3
clone size: NA
CDR3 DNA: TGCGCCAGCAGCCCCCCGGGGTCTACGCAGTATTTT
CDR3 protein: CASSPPGSTQYF

V gene: TRBV19
D gene: TRBD1
CDR3 length: 13
J gene: TRBJ1-2
clone size: NA
CDR3 DNA: TGTGCCAGTAGTATAAAGGGGGCATATGGCTACACCTTC
CDR3 protein: CASSIKGAYGYTF

V gene: TRBV27
D gene: NA
CDR3 length: 15
J gene: TRBJ1-1
clone size: NA
CDR3 DNA: TGTGCCAGCAGTTTATGGCGGGGGGTTGATGCTGAAGCTTTCTTT
CDR3 protein: CASSLWRGVDAEAFF

V gene: TRBV3-1
D gene: NA
CDR3 length: 12
J gene: TRBJ2-3
clone size: few
CDR3 DNA: TGTGCCAGCCGGACAGCCACAGATACGCAGTATTTT
CDR3 protein: CASRTATDTQYF

V gene: TRBV18
D gene: NA
CDR3 length: 13
J gene: TRBJ2-5
clone size: once
CDR3 DNA: TGTGCCAGCTCACCGCCCGCTCGGGAGACCCAGTACTTC
CDR3 protein: CASSPPARETQYF

V gene: TRBV29-1
D gene: TRBD1
CDR3 length: 12
J gene: TRBJ2-7
clone size: NA
CDR3 DNA: TGCAGCCCAGGGACAGGGGACTACGAGCAGTACTTC
CDR3 protein: CSPGTGDYEQYF

V gene: TRBV2
D gene: NA
CDR3 length: 13
J gene: TRBJ1-1
clone size: NA
CDR3 DNA: TGTGCCAGCAGTGAAGAGGCGAACACTGAAGCTTTCTTT
CDR3 protein: CASSEEANTEAFF

V gene: TRBV12-3/TRBV12-4
D gene: NA
CDR3 length: 11
J gene: TRBJ1-1
clone size: NA
CDR3 DNA: TGTGCCAGCAGTTTCACGACTGAAGCTTTCTTT
CDR3 protein: CASSFTTEAFF

V gene: TRBV6-2/TRBV6-3
D gene: NA
CDR3 length: 12
J gene: TRBJ2-4
clone size: NA
CDR3 DNA: TGTGCCAGCGGTTTATGGGGCAGCATTCAGTACTTC
CDR3 protein: CASGLWGSIQYF

V gene: TRBV20-1
D gene: NA
CDR3 length: 13
J gene: TRBJ1-2
clone size: NA
CDR3 DNA: TGCAGTGCTAGAGATGGCGGATCCTATGGCTACACCTTC
CDR3 protein: CSARDGGSYGYTF

V gene: TRBV7-9
D gene: NA
CDR3 length: 13
J gene: TRBJ2-3
clone size: NA
CDR3 DNA: TGTGCCAGCATCCCAGTTAGAGTCGATACGCAGTATTTT
CDR3 protein: CASIPVRVDTQYF

V gene: TRBV4-1
D gene: TRBD1
CDR3 length: 15
J gene: TRBJ1-2
clone size: NA
CDR3 DNA: TGCGCCAGCAGCCATAGCCGGGACAGACCTTATGGCTACACCTTC
CDR3 protein: CASSHSRDRPYGYTF

V gene: TRBV3-1
D gene: NA
CDR3 length: 15
J gene: TRBJ2-2
clone size: NA
CDR3 DNA: TGTGCCAGCAGCCAAAGGACGTGGGAGACCGGGGAGCTGTTTTTT
CDR3 protein: CASSQRTWETGELFF

V gene: TRBV20-1
D gene: TRBD1
CDR3 length: 13
J gene: TRBJ2-7
clone size: NA
CDR3 DNA: TGCAGTGCTGCCAGGGGGCAAGGGGGAGAGCAGTACTTC
CDR3 protein: CSAARGQGGEQYF

V gene: TRBV29-1
D gene: TRBD2
CDR3 length: 15
J gene: TRBJ2-1
clone size: NA
CDR3 DNA: TGCAGCGCCGCGCGAAGGACTAGCGCGTACAATGAGCAGTTCTTC
CDR3 protein: CSAARRTSAYNEQFF

V gene: TRBV20-1
D gene: TRBD2
CDR3 length: 15
J gene: TRBJ2-7
clone size: NA
CDR3 DNA: TGCAGTGCTAGACCGACTAGCGGGAGGTTGGACGAGCAGTACTTC
CDR3 protein: CSARPTSGRLDEQYF

V gene: TRBV24-1
D gene: NA
CDR3 length: 15
J gene: TRBJ2-3
clone size: NA
CDR3 DNA: TGTGCCACCAGTGATTTTGGTGTCCGCACAGATACGCAGTATTTT
CDR3 protein: CATSDFGVRTDTQYF

V gene: TRBV20-1
D gene: NA
CDR3 length: 12
J gene: TRBJ1-1
clone size: NA
CDR3 DNA: TGCAGTGCCTTTGACAGGACCACTGAAGCTTTCTTT
CDR3 protein: CSAFDRTTEAFF

V gene: TRBV18
D gene: NA
CDR3 length: 13
J gene: TRBJ2-5
clone size: NA
CDR3 DNA: TGTGCCAGCTCACCCGGAGGGATAGAGACCCAGTACTTC
CDR3 protein: CASSPGGIETQYF

V gene: TRBV12-5
D gene: NA
CDR3 length: 14
J gene: TRBJ1-1
clone size: NA
CDR3 DNA: TGTGCTAGTGCCGTCATGGGGGGGGTCACTGAAGCTTTCTTT
CDR3 protein: CASAVMGGVTEAFF

V gene: TRBV6-6
D gene: TRBD2
CDR3 length: 14
J gene: TRBJ2-4
clone size: NA
CDR3 DNA: TGTGCCAGCACCATATGGGAGGGGACTGACATTCAGTACTTC
CDR3 protein: CASTIWEGTDIQYF

V gene: TRBV6-6
D gene: NA
CDR3 length: 15
J gene: TRBJ1-1
clone size: NA
CDR3 DNA: TGTGCCAGCAGTTACTTCGCCGGGGCGAACACTGAAGCTTTCTTT
CDR3 protein: CASSYFAGANTEAFF

V gene: TRBV6-5
D gene: TRBD2
CDR3 length: 14
J gene: TRBJ2-4
clone size: NA
CDR3 DNA: TGTGCCACCAAGCGGGGTCTAGCCAAAAACATTCAGTACTTC
CDR3 protein: CATKRGLAKNIQYF

V gene: TRBV15
D gene: TRBD2
CDR3 length: 15
J gene: TRBJ2-5
clone size: NA
CDR3 DNA: TGTGCCACCAGCAGAGGTGGACTAGTTGCTCCGACCCAGTACTTC
CDR3 protein: CATSRGGLVAPTQYF

V gene: TRBV27
D gene: NA
CDR3 length: 16
J gene: TRBJ2-7
clone size: NA
CDR3 DNA: TGTGCCAGCAGTGAAACCGGGACCGCAGGGTCCTACGAGCAGTACTTC
CDR3 protein: CASSETGTAGSYEQYF

V gene: TRBV5-1
D gene: TRBD2
CDR3 length: 15
J gene: TRBJ2-5
clone size: NA
CDR3 DNA: TGCGCCAGCAAGGGTCGTCTAGCGGCCCCGGAGACCCAGTACTTC
CDR3 protein: CASKGRLAAPETQYF

V gene: TRBV19
D gene: NA
CDR3 length: 12
J gene: TRBJ2-3
clone size: NA
CDR3 DNA: TGTGCCAGTAGTTGGAATAAGGGTACGCAGTATTTT
CDR3 protein: CASSWNKGTQYF

V gene: TRBV28
D gene: NA
CDR3 length: 15
J gene: TRBJ2-2
clone size: NA
CDR3 DNA: TGTGCCAGCAGTATTAGTCCAGGGGCCGCCGGGGAGCTGTTTTTT
CDR3 protein: CASSISPGAAGELFF

V gene: TRBV6-2/TRBV6-3
D gene: NA
CDR3 length: 14
J gene: TRBJ1-5
clone size: once
CDR3 DNA: TGTGCCAGCAGTTACTCGACCAGGGCTCAGCCCCAGCATTTT
CDR3 protein: CASSYSTRAQPQHF

V gene: TRBV14
D gene: NA
CDR3 length: 13
J gene: TRBJ1-5
clone size: NA
CDR3 DNA: TGTGCCAGCAGCCAAGATTTCCGTCAGCCCCAGCATTTT
CDR3 protein: CASSQDFRQPQHF

V gene: TRBV9
D gene: NA
CDR3 length: 12
J gene: TRBJ2-3
clone size: NA
CDR3 DNA: TGTGCCAGCAGCGCTGCGCGGGATACGCAGTATTTT
CDR3 protein: CASSAARDTQYF

V gene: TRBV12-3/TRBV12-4
D gene: NA
CDR3 length: 13
J gene: TRBJ2-1
clone size: NA
CDR3 DNA: TGTGCCAGCAGTTGGGAGCCAGGCAATGAGCAGTTCTTC
CDR3 protein: CASSWEPGNEQFF

V gene: TRBV5-6
D gene: NA
CDR3 length: 14
J gene: TRBJ2-5
clone size: NA
CDR3 DNA: TGTGCCAGCAGTACCTTGACGACAGGCGAGACCCAGTACTTC
CDR3 protein: CASSTLTTGETQYF

V gene: TRBV5-1
D gene: TRBD1
CDR3 length: 16
J gene: TRBJ2-2
clone size: few
CDR3 DNA: TGCGCCAGCAGCCCGAGGACAGGGGAGGGCACCGGGGAGCTGTTTTTT
CDR3 protein: CASSPRTGEGTGELFF

V gene: TRBV27
D gene: NA
CDR3 length: 13
J gene: TRBJ2-1
clone size: NA
CDR3 DNA: TGTGCCAGCAGTTTTCCCCTGGGGAATGAGCAGTTCTTC
CDR3 protein: CASSFPLGNEQFF

V gene: TRBV9
D gene: TRBD2
CDR3 length: 16
J gene: TRBJ2-2
clone size: NA
CDR3 DNA: TGTGCCAGCAGCGTAGCCAGCGGGGGTGACACCGGGGAGCTGTTTTTT
CDR3 protein: CASSVASGGDTGELFF

V gene: TRBV7-9
D gene: NA
CDR3 length: 14
J gene: TRBJ2-5
clone size: NA
CDR3 DNA: TGTGCAAGCCAGACAGGTTCGGCCTCGGAGACCCAGTACTTC
CDR3 protein: CASQTGSASETQYF

V gene: TRBV15
D gene: NA
CDR3 length: 12
J gene: TRBJ2-5
clone size: NA
CDR3 DNA: TGTGCCACCAGCAGGAGCCAAGAGACCCAGTACTTC
CDR3 protein: CATSRSQETQYF

V gene: TRBV20-1
D gene: TRBD2
CDR3 length: 14
J gene: TRBJ2-7
clone size: once
CDR3 DNA: TGCAGTGCTACTAAGCGGGAGACGGCCTACGAGCAGTACTTC
CDR3 protein: CSATKRETAYEQYF

V gene: TRBV12-3/TRBV12-4
D gene: TRBD2
CDR3 length: 15
J gene: TRBJ2-1
clone size: NA
CDR3 DNA: TGTGCCAGCATCCCTAGCGGGGGGGCCGGGGATGAGCAGTTCTTC
CDR3 protein: CASIPSGGAGDEQFF

V gene: TRBV2
D gene: NA
CDR3 length: 13
J gene: TRBJ2-4
clone size: once
CDR3 DNA: TGTGCCAGCAGCCGCGGGACTAAAAACATTCAGTACTTC
CDR3 protein: CASSRGTKNIQYF

V gene: TRBV29-1
D gene: TRBD2
CDR3 length: 14
J gene: TRBJ2-5
clone size: NA
CDR3 DNA: TGCAGCGTTGAAGTGGCTAGCGGGAGAGGGACCCAGTACTTC
CDR3 protein: CSVEVASGRGTQYF

V gene: TRBV3-1
D gene: NA
CDR3 length: 16
J gene: TRBJ1-5
clone size: NA
CDR3 DNA: TGTGCCAGCAGCCAATCCCGACTGGGGTCAAATCAGCCCCAGCATTTT
CDR3 protein: CASSQSRLGSNQPQHF

V gene: TRBV12-3/TRBV12-4
D gene: TRBD2
CDR3 length: 13
J gene: TRBJ2-5
clone size: NA
CDR3 DNA: TGTGCCAGCAGTTCGGGGGGGCAAGAGACCCAGTACTTC
CDR3 protein: CASSSGGQETQYF

V gene: TRBV2
D gene: NA
CDR3 length: 14
J gene: TRBJ2-7
clone size: NA
CDR3 DNA: TGTGCCAGCAGACCCGACAGCATCCTAAGCGAGCAGTACTTC
CDR3 protein: CASRPDSILSEQYF

V gene: TRBV18
D gene: NA
CDR3 length: 15
J gene: TRBJ2-7
clone size: once
CDR3 DNA: TGTGCCAGCTCGCAGGGACAAGTCGTGACCTACGAGCAGTACTTC
CDR3 protein: CASSQGQVVTYEQYF

V gene: TRBV12-3/TRBV12-4
D gene: NA
CDR3 length: 15
J gene: TRBJ2-1
clone size: NA
CDR3 DNA: TGTGCCAGCAGTTCCCGCGGGATTAATAAGGATGAGCAGTTCTTC
CDR3 protein: CASSSRGINKDEQFF

V gene: TRBV29-1
D gene: TRBD1
CDR3 length: 15
J gene: TRBJ2-1
clone size: once
CDR3 DNA: TGCAGCGTAGGGACAGGGTCACTCTCCTACAATGAGCAGTTCTTC
CDR3 protein: CSVGTGSLSYNEQFF

V gene: TRBV29-1
D gene: NA
CDR3 length: 14
J gene: TRBJ2-6
clone size: NA
CDR3 DNA: TGCAGCGTTGTGGGCAAGCCTGGGGCCAACGTCCTGACTTTC
CDR3 protein: CSVVGKPGANVLTF

V gene: TRBV5-4
D gene: NA
CDR3 length: 16
J gene: TRBJ1-2
clone size: NA
CDR3 DNA: TGTGCCAGCACCCTAGCGGGGGGCCCGGCTGGATATGGCTACACCTTC
CDR3 protein: CASTLAGGPAGYGYTF

V gene: TRBV3-1
D gene: NA
CDR3 length: 13
J gene: TRBJ1-6
clone size: once
CDR3 DNA: TGTGCCAGCAACACGGGGGGGAATTCACCCCTCCACTTT
CDR3 protein: CASNTGGNSPLHF